Reported below is one T cell receptor (beta chain). Its antigen is undetermined. The data belong to a study of cytomegalovirus exposure and HLA in healthy donors. Study outcomes and limitations: Analysis was carried out at a later point, and it linked a missense DCLRE1C variant to TCR beta V- and J-gene trimming.

Primers included in the PCR were 60 Vbeta and 13 Jbeta primers. TCRdb keeps only in-frame clones here, not all; method: immunoSEQ multiplex PCR. The table records 150,000 to 200,000 clones, roughly 73% of them present only once. The clonotype comes from a female donor in good health and CMV-seronegative. Input material: PBMCs.

The CDR3 loop reads CASSMSSAAYEQYF. CDR3 DNA sequence: TGTGCCAGCAGCATGTCTAGCGCGGCCTACGAGCAGTACTTC. The rearrangement links TRBV7-2 to TRBJ2-7, with D possibly being TRBD2 (6 bases). The germline V gene has CDR1 SGHTA and CDR2 FQGNSA. This CDR3 contains 14 residues. Trimming took off 5 bases at V and 2 bases at J, with 13 bases between the two ends.